This T cell receptor (beta chain) emerged from a study of radiotherapy plus CTLA-4 blockade in lung cancer. About the study: 18% of patients responded objectively, and approximately 31% achieved disease control.

General study points: Response was reportedly best predicted by early blood T cell clone dynamics, with interferon-beta. In blood, tumor-derived TCR clones expanded after radiotherapy plus ipilimumab.

The study gave focal radiation plus ipilimumab CTLA-4 blockade to patients with chemo-refractory metastatic non-small-cell lung cancer. Sequencing was performed with immunoSEQ multiplex PCR; in TCRdb, only in-frame clones are kept and a portion is missing. There are roughly 86,000 clones in the sample; 80% to 85% occur only once, and just over 0.8% lies in the top ten. As concerns this clone: No antigen is known for it.

CDR1 SGHTA and CDR2 FQGTGA come from the germline V gene. The CDR3 extends over 18 amino acids. V lost 1 base to trimming and J lost 4 bases, with 20 bases between them. The receptor's source is a human donor with non-small cell lung cancer who had stable disease on radiotherapy plus ipilimumab. The rearrangement joins TRBV7-3 to TRBJ2-1, with D uncertain. The material sequenced was peripheral blood, taken from a patient treated with radiotherapy plus ipilimumab. CDR3 DNA sequence: TGTGCCAGCAGCTTAAATCATCATAGGACCATCTTTTACAATGAGCAGTTCTTC. Translation gives CASSLNHHRTIFYNEQFF.